The clone carrying this T cell receptor beta chain was detected ten times or more. One end of the junction is discordant with germline, which a read error may explain. For TCR beta, libraries came from iRepertoire HTBI primers and Arm-PCR of CDR3 regions. TCRdb independently ran MiXCR on the multiplex PCR reads; one entry per CDR3 protein. The sample holds under 450,000 distinct CDR3 sequences; about 16% are singletons and the top ten take 20% to 25%. The sample comes from a study of regulatory T cells in long-lasting Graves disease. Germline-derived CDR1 and CDR2 are SGHAT and FQNNGV. The CDR3 consists of 13 residues. The sample's time point: newly diagnosed GD, antithyroid drugs for less than 3 months. Isolated PBMC RNA provided the starting material for the TCR library. These sequences were also reported in another study, on T cells in Graves' hyperthyroidism and ophthalmopathy. That source reports: Hyperthyroidism was newly diagnosed in patients aged 18 to 65 (duration under 2 months). Blood also held most thyroid clonotypes expanded beyond 0.001.

This chain connects TRBV11-2 to TRBJ2-3; 7 nucleotides agree with TRBD1. The material was peripheral blood mononuclear cells (PBMCs), obtained at new diagnosis, from a patient treated with antithyroid drugs. This TCR came from a woman under 30 with Graves disease. The CDR3 region has the DNA TGTGCCGGCAGCCCCAGGACAGGTGGTACGCAGTATTTT. Translated, it gives CAGSPRTGGTQYF.